The T cell receptor beta chain described here comes from a study of CD8 T cells in ankylosing spondylitis. Notes on the study in general: Disease-associated clones were reportedly significantly overrepresented in matched ankylosing spondylitis synovial fluid. Some of these motif variants have turned up before, in reports on reactive arthritis synovial fluid and blood. One TCR beta motif, made up of several highly homologous variants, appeared characteristic of ankylosing spondylitis blood.

Making use of molecular barcodes, quantitative 5'-RACE generated TCR beta libraries. TCRdb analysed the 5' RACE reads with MiXCR anew, one entry per CDR3 protein. Among 750,000 to 850,000 distinct CDR3 sequences listed, roughly 12% were seen once. CDR1 and CDR2 (germline): SGHNT, YENEEA. This CDR3 has 17 residues. J gave up 8 bases and V 5 bases, and 12 bases lay outside the gene matches. As concerns this clonotype: What it binds is not known.

The sequenced sample was blood, either unsorted or a sorted T cell fraction (not recorded which). The chain carries TRBV11-3 and TRBJ2-2; 12 bases fit TRBD2. The clonotype originates from a male donor with ankylosing spondylitis. CDR3 loop: CASSPALTSGSAGELFF. The DNA of the CDR3 is TGTGCCAGCAGCCCAGCCTTGACTAGCGGGAGTGCAGGGGAGCTGTTTTTT.